What follows are 24 T cell receptor beta chains derived from one specimen sequenced in a study of T cells expressing NK-cell markers (dated by TCRdb to 2020 to 2022). The library relied on 5' RACE. Sequencer: Illumina HiSeq 2000. Following TCRdb reprocessing, every CDR3 protein sequence forms one entry, and DNA is not provided. The sample table gives 250,000 or so distinct CDR3 sequences. The ten top clones hold 4.2% of the sample. Sequencing was done on a sample of blood T cells: a sorted CD56 or NKG2C T cell subset, CD4+ or CD8+ T cells, or bulk PBMC T cells (not recorded which). These receptors originate from a woman aged 18-69 years in good health.

The chain recombines TRBV6-2 or TRBV6-3 with TRBJ2-5; the D gene TCRdb calls, TRBD1, cannot be checked with no DNA. Germline V gives CDR1 MNHEY, CDR2 SVGEGT. The CDR3 has 15 residues. The CDR3 reads CASSYVQGRGETQYF.

This chain uses TRBV29-1 with TRBJ1-1; TCRdb's D call, TRBD1, is unchecked because there is no DNA. The germline CDR1 and CDR2 sequences are SQVTM and ANQGSEA. The CDR3 totals 14 residues. CDR3 in amino acids: CSVQLGGLNTEAFF.

The chain employs TRBV5-1 and TRBJ2-7; lacking DNA, the TRBD1 call made by TCRdb goes unchecked. Per the germline V gene, CDR1 is SGHRS and CDR2 is YFSETQ. The CDR3 totals 17 residues. The CDR3 loop is CASSSLPTGLGAYEQYF.

V gene TRBV12-3 or TRBV12-4 combines with J gene TRBJ1-1. The CDR3 sequence is 13 residues long. CDR3 amino acids: CASENFPNTEAFF.

V usage is TRBV7-9 and J usage is TRBJ2-7; the TCRdb call, TRBD1, lacks DNA for checking. Looked up from germline, CDR1 is SEHNR and CDR2 is FQNEAQ (reference sequence). The CDR3 has 16 amino acids. This CDR3 is CASSPRLGGRSYEQYF.

V is TRBV20-1 and J is TRBJ2-1; with no DNA, the TCRdb D assignment of TRBD1 cannot be verified. The CDR3 covers 13 residues. Germline V gene data show CDR1 as DFQATT and CDR2 as SNEGSKA (reference sequence). The CDR3 protein is CSAIGTVYNEQFF.

The rearrangement links TRBV12-3 or TRBV12-4 to TRBJ2-1. The CDR3 spans 13 residues. The CDR3 spells CASSPNRIYEQFF.

The rearrangement links TRBV29-1 to TRBJ2-2. This CDR3 is built from 11 residues. Germline CDR1 is SQVTM and CDR2 is ANQGSEA. CDR3: CSVEAPGELFF.

The chain links TRBV12-3 or TRBV12-4 to TRBJ1-2; TCRdb lists TRBD1, though no DNA is available to test this call. This CDR3 is 15 amino acids long. CDR3 sequence: CASSPWDRGNYGYTF.

The genes are TRBV5-4 and TRBJ2-7; the D gene TCRdb calls, TRBD1, cannot be checked with no DNA. The CDR3 runs to 16 residues. Germline CDR1 and CDR2: SGHNT and YYREEE (reference sequence). The CDR3 here is CASSLGQGRVAYEQYF.

The rearrangement uses TRBV7-8 and TRBJ2-7; the D call of TRBD2 rests on TCRdb alone, since no DNA is present to check it. CDR1 SGHVS and CDR2 FQNEAQ come from the germline V gene. This CDR3 has 15 amino acids. The CDR3 loop reads CASSARTSSPYEQYF. Full variable domain (remainder filled in from reference TRBV7-8 and TRBJ2-7): GAGVSQSPRYKVAKRGQDVALRCDPISGHVSLFWYQQALGQGPEFLTYFQNEAQLDKSGLPSDRFFAERPEGSVSTLKIQRTQQEDSAVYLCASSARTSSPYEQYFGPGTRLTVT.

The CDR3 sequence is CASSLRLGGARTDTQYF. The V call is TRBV6-2 or TRBV6-3, the J call TRBJ2-3; TCRdb calls TRBD2, which cannot be checked without DNA. The CDR3 is made up of 17 amino acids. Germline loops: CDR1 MNHEY, CDR2 SVGEGT.

The chain couples TRBV9 to TRBJ1-1; TCRdb outputs TRBD1, but without DNA this stays unchecked. The CDR3 totals 16 residues. Germline V CDR1 and CDR2: SGDLS, YYNGEE. The CDR3 loop is CASSVGGAVVETEAFF.

V is TRBV19 and J is TRBJ2-2; TCRdb's D call, TRBD2, is unchecked because there is no DNA. The CDR3 covers 14 residues. The germline V gene has CDR1 LNHDA and CDR2 SQIVND (reference sequence). The CDR3 spells CATTEGWVAGELFF. The full variable domain, with the rest looked up from reference TRBV19 and TRBJ2-2, is DGGITQSPKYLFRKEGQNVTLSCEQNLNHDAMYWYRQDPGQGLRLIYYSQIVNDFQKGDIAEGYSVSREKKESFPLTVTSAQKNPTAFYLCATTEGWVAGELFFGEGSRLTVL.

The J gene is TRBJ2-3, the V gene TRBV5-1; TCRdb indicates TRBD2, and absent DNA this call remains unverified. This CDR3 region has 17 residues. Germline V gene data show CDR1 as SGHRS and CDR2 as YFSETQ. Here the CDR3 reads CASSLGASGSLTDTQYF.

The genes are TRBV7-3 and TRBJ2-2; TCRdb's D call, TRBD1, is unchecked because there is no DNA. CDR1 SGHTA and CDR2 FQGTGA come from the germline V gene. This CDR3 region has 16 residues. The CDR3 loop is CASSLRGAPGTGELFF.

J is TRBJ2-3 and V is TRBV28. CDR1 and CDR2 (germline): MDHEN, SYDVKM. The CDR3 is made up of 16 amino acids. The CDR3 here is CASSHRLGIGTDTQYF.

The chain couples TRBV6-6 to TRBJ2-7; the TCRdb D gene call, TRBD1, has no DNA to confirm it. Germline assignment: CDR1 MNHNY and CDR2 SVGAGI (reference sequence). This CDR3 comprises 11 residues. The CDR3 sequence is CASTYDSLPYF.

CDR3 region: CASGLSTGHSYNEQFF. The J gene is TRBJ2-1, the V gene TRBV12-5; the TCRdb D gene call, TRBD1, has no DNA to confirm it. CDR1 is LGHNT, CDR2 FRNRAP, per germline. The CDR3 is 16 residues long.

This chain connects TRBV20-1 to TRBJ2-7; TCRdb returns TRBD1, unconfirmable since there is no DNA. Germline CDR1 and CDR2: DFQATT and SNEGSKA (reference sequence). This CDR3 is 13 amino acids long. CDR3 protein: CSARGQPNYEQYF.

The V call is TRBV18, the J call TRBJ1-5. Germline V lookup: CDR1 KGHSH, CDR2 LQKENI. CDR3 size: 12 residues. The CDR3 sequence is CASSSRGQPQHF. Based on the CDR3 plus reference TRBV18 and TRBJ1-5, the full variable domain is NAGVMQNPRHLVRRRGQEARLRCSPMKGHSHVYWYRQLPEEGLKFMVYLQKENIIDESGMPKERFSAEFPKEGPSILRIQQVVRGDSAAYFCASSSRGQPQHFGDGTRLSIL.

The V and J genes are TRBV5-1 and TRBJ2-5. CDR1 SGHRS and CDR2 YFSETQ come from the germline V gene. The CDR3 has 14 residues. This chain's CDR3 is CASRRGSYQETQYF.

The V gene is TRBV7-8, the J gene TRBJ2-1. Per the germline V gene, CDR1 is SGHVS and CDR2 is FQNEAQ. There are 13 residues in the CDR3. The CDR3 is CASSLIFGYEQFF.

This chain links TRBV12-3 or TRBV12-4 with TRBJ1-1. The CDR3 spans 11 residues. This CDR3 reads CASSQNTEAFF.